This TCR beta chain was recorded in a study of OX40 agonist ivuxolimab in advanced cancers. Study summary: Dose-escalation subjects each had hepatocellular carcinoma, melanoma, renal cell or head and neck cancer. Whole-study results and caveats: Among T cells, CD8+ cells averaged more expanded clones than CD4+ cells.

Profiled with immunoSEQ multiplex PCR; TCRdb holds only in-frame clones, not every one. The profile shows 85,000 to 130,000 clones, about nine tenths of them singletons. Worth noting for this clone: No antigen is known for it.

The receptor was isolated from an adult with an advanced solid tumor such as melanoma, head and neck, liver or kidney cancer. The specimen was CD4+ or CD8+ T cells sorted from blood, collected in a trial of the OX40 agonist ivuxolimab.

DNA of the CDR3: TGTGCCAGCAGTTCTCACACGACAGGGGAGGGTGGCTACACCTTC. Its translation: CASSSHTTGEGGYTF. The chain uses TRBV28 and TRBJ1-2, with 8 bases aligning to TRBD1. Per germline, CDR1 MDHEN and CDR2 SYDVKM. The CDR3 is made up of 15 amino acids. Trimming at V came to 4 bases and at J to 7 bases, leaving 11 bases not matched to a gene.